The 16 T cell receptor beta chains below were found in one sample sequenced in a study of blood T cells in healthy people across ages. The authors ran a second PCR of roughly 6 to 12 cycles using a sample-barcoded 5' primer and a J-beta primer mix. TCRdb analysed the 5' RACE reads with MiXCR anew, one entry per CDR3 protein. The table has some 320,000 distinct CDR3 sequences, roughly 29% seen once. Sequenced: blood. The origin of the receptors is a woman in her 70s in good health.

The sample holds a few counts of this clonotype. The rearrangement joins TRBV11-2 to TRBJ1-1; D not certain. Germline V gene lookup returns CDR1 SGHAT and CDR2 FQNNGV. The V and J ends lost 2 bases and 1 base respectively, with 11 bases between them. CDR3 length: 15 amino acids. CDR3 residues: CASSLNPGSNTEAFF. CDR3 sequence (DNA): TGTGCCAGCAGCTTAAATCCGGGGTCGAACACTGAAGCTTTCTTT.

CDR3 DNA sequence: TGTGCCAGCAGTTTGAAGCCAGACTGGCACGAGCAGTACTTC. Translating gives CASSLKPDWHEQYF. The V call is TRBV12-3 or TRBV12-4, the J call TRBJ2-7; D ambiguous. The CDR3 sequence is 14 residues long. The V gene lost 3 bases and the J gene lost 5 bases, with 14 bases spanning the gap.

The rearrangement uses TRBV5-1 and TRBJ1-6, with D maybe TRBD1 (6 bases). The CDR3 is 18 residues long. V shed 2 bases and J shed 0 bases, with 15 bases lying between them. The germline V gene has CDR1 SGHRS and CDR2 YFSETQ. The CDR3 here is CASSFISADSSYNSPLHF. CDR3 sequence (DNA): TGCGCCAGCAGCTTTATATCGGCGGACAGCTCCTATAATTCACCCCTCCACTTT.

This clonotype occurred a few times. The gene calls are TRBV28 and TRBJ1-6; maybe TRBD1 (5 bases). V was trimmed by 6 bases and J by 10 bases, leaving 16 bases between them. The CDR3 is 14 amino acids. In germline, CDR1 is MDHEN, CDR2 SYDVKM. CDR3 in DNA: TGTGCCAGCAGGGCGGGCAGGGACGGCTCACCCCTCCACTTT. Protein: CASRAGRDGSPLHF.

V is TRBV20-1 and J is TRBJ2-7; D uncertain. CDR3 length: 13 residues. The V and J ends lost 3 bases and 1 base respectively, with 10 bases between them. Germline V gene lookup returns CDR1 DFQATT and CDR2 SNEGSKA (reference sequence). As DNA, the CDR3 is TGCAGTGCTAGGAACCCTACTTCCTACGAGCAGTACTTC. Protein product: CSARNPTSYEQYF.

The genes are TRBV28 and TRBJ1-2; 7 bases agree with TRBD1. Germline CDR1 reads MDHEN; CDR2 reads SYDVKM. The CDR3 spans 12 residues. The ends lost 9 bases at V and 8 bases at J; junction bases unmatched: 9. CDR3 sequence: CASEQGPGGYTF. The CDR3 DNA follows: TGTGCCAGTGAACAGGGGCCAGGGGGCTACACCTTC.

V usage is TRBV5-1 and J usage is TRBJ2-7; TRBD1 aligns across 7 bases. The trim removed 5 bases at V and 3 bases at J, leaving 5 bases unmatched. Germline CDR1 is SGHRS and CDR2 is YFSETQ. CDR3 length: 13 residues. The CDR3 loop is CASSRDRDYEQYF. The DNA of the CDR3 is TGCGCCAGCAGTCGGGACAGAGACTACGAGCAGTACTTC.

The chain employs TRBV10-3 and TRBJ1-1, with 7 positions matching TRBD1. J gave up 1 base and V 3 bases, and 2 bases lay outside the gene matches. CDR3 length equals 14 residues. Germline V gene data show CDR1 as ENHRY and CDR2 as SYGVKD. The CDR3 sequence: CAISDRDRNTEAFF. For the CDR3, the DNA is TGTGCCATCAGTGACCGGGACAGGAACACTGAAGCTTTCTTT.

The genes are TRBV3-1 and TRBJ2-7; 9 nucleotides agree with TRBD2. The CDR3 contains 14 residues. Germline CDR1 reads LGHDT; CDR2 reads YNNKEL (reference sequence). The V gene end was trimmed by 5 bases and the J gene end by 3 bases; junction bases not matched to a gene: 5. DNA for the CDR3: TGTGCCAGCAGCTCGGGGCGGGAGGGCTACGAGCAGTACTTC. Its protein product is CASSSGREGYEQYF.

This clonotype turned up a few times. The rearrangement uses TRBV20-1 and TRBJ1-4; D is undetermined. Trimming removed 1 base at V and 6 bases at J, with 9 bases between. CDR1 is DFQATT and CDR2 is SNEGSKA in the germline V gene (reference sequence). The CDR3 length is 13 residues. CDR3 residues: CSARGNLDEKLFF. CDR3 in DNA: TGCAGTGCTAGAGGGAACCTGGATGAAAAACTGTTTTTT.

V and J are TRBV12-3 or TRBV12-4 and TRBJ2-1, with 7 bases aligning to TRBD2. Unmatched junction bases numbered 14, after V lost 5 bases and J lost 7 bases. The CDR3 is made up of 16 amino acids. The chain's CDR3 is CASSGRGDGLRNEQFF. CDR3 bases: TGTGCCAGCAGTGGCCGGGGGGACGGCCTAAGGAATGAGCAGTTCTTC.

The chain is built from TRBV20-1 and TRBJ1-2, with D unresolved. Germline V CDR1 and CDR2: DFQATT, SNEGSKA (reference sequence). The V end lost 5 bases, the J end lost 2 bases, and 9 bases lay between the germline ends. The CDR3 loop spans 12 amino acids. The CDR3, as DNA: TGCAGTGCTCGCGGTGGGAACTATGGCTACACCTTC. Its translation is CSARGGNYGYTF.

This clonotype has only a few counts. This chain connects TRBV27 to TRBJ2-5; 12 nucleotides align to TRBD2. The J call is doubtful: the DNA matches TRBJ2-7 better. Germline CDR1 reads MNHEY; CDR2 reads SMNVEV (reference sequence). This CDR3 region has 14 residues. CDR3 sequence: CASKTSGSFSEQYF. The CDR3 nucleotides are TGTGCCAGCAAGACTAGCGGGAGCTTCAGCGAGCAGTACTTC.

This CDR3 is CSASDWNPYEQYF. CDR3 bases: TGCAGTGCTTCTGACTGGAATCCCTACGAGCAGTACTTC. The rearrangement links TRBV20-1 to TRBJ2-1, with unresolved D. The better agreement between TRBJ2-7 and the DNA end casts doubt on the J call. Germline values: CDR1 DFQATT, CDR2 SNEGSKA (reference sequence). This CDR3 region has 13 residues.

The chain joins TRBV29-1 to TRBJ2-2; D is ambiguous. The length of the CDR3 is 10 residues. CDR1 SQVTM and CDR2 ANQGSEA come from the germline V gene. V gave up 7 bases and J gave up 5 bases, with 5 bases separating them. The CDR3 DNA sequence: TGCAGCGCTTCGACCGGGGAGCTGTTTTTT. Translated, it gives CSASTGELFF.

This clonotype showed up just a few times. This chain joins TRBV9 and TRBJ1-4, with D uncertain. Germline loops: CDR1 SGDLS, CDR2 YYNGEE. V lost 2 bases and J 7 bases, leaving 15 bases between the germline ends. This CDR3 contains 15 residues. This CDR3 is CASSVQEGRGEKLFF. The CDR3 coding sequence is TGTGCCAGCAGCGTTCAGGAAGGAAGAGGTGAAAAACTGTTTTTT.